The T cell receptor (beta chain) under discussion was sequenced for a study of blood T cell repertoires in COVID-19. Across the whole study: Collection of acute and convalescent COVID-19 samples took place in the United States, Italy and Spain.

Clinical history reported by participants formed the basis on which cohorts were assigned. This CDR3 has 14 amino acids. Unmatched junction bases numbered 7, after V lost 6 bases and J lost 2 bases. Germline V gives CDR1 SQVTM, CDR2 ANQGSEA. Using immunoSEQ multiplex PCR, the repertoire was profiled, and TCRdb retains in-frame clones only, with some absent. In the table there are approximately 380,000 clones, roughly nine tenths of which are singletons. The genes are TRBV29-1 and TRBJ1-3; 7 bases match TRBD1. Input material: PBMCs or T cells enriched from blood (not recorded which). The source of this sequence is a woman in her thirties or forties who had been exposed to COVID-19. CDR3 loop: CSVFGGTAGNTIYF. CDR3 coding DNA: TGCAGCGTATTCGGAGGGACAGCTGGAAACACCATATATTTT.